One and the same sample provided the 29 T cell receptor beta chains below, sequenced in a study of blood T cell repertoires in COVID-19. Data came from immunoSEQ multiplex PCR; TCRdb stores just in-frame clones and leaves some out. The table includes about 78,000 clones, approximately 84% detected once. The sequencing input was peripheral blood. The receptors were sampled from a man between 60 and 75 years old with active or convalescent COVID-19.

The CDR3 nucleotides read TGTGCCAGCAGCTTAGCGGTGGGCCTCCACGAAAAACTGTTTTTT. Protein product: CASSLAVGLHEKLFF. The V and J genes are TRBV7-9 and TRBJ1-4; D not certain. Per the germline V gene, CDR1 is SEHNR and CDR2 is FQNEAQ (reference sequence). Trimming took off 0 bases at V and 8 bases at J, with 13 bases between the two ends. This CDR3 contains 15 residues.

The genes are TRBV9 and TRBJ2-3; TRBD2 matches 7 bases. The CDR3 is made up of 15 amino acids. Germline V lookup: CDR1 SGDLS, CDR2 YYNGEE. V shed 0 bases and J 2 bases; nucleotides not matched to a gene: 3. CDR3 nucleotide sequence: TGTGCCAGCAGCGTAGCCAGCGGGGACACAGATACGCAGTATTTT. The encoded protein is CASSVASGDTDTQYF. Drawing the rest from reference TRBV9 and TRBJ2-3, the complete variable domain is DSGVTQTPKHLITATGQRVTLRCSPRSGDLSVYWYQQSLDQGLQFLIQYYNGEERAKGNILERFSAQQFPDLHSELNLSSLELGDSALYFCASSVASGDTDTQYFGPGTRLTVL.

The CDR3 coding sequence is TGTGCCAGTAGTGACGGACAGGCAGATACGCAGTATTTT. Translation gives CASSDGQADTQYF. V gene TRBV19 combines with J gene TRBJ2-3, with 7 bases identical to TRBD1. J lost 4 bases, V lost 5 bases, and 3 bases had no gene match. The CDR3 contains 13 residues. Germline CDR1 reads LNHDA; CDR2 reads SQIVND (reference sequence).

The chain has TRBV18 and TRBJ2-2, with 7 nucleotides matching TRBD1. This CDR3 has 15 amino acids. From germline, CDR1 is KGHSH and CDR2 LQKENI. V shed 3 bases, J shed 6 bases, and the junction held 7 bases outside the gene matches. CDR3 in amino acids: CASSPDRANAGELFF. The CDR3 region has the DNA TGTGCCAGCTCACCCGACAGGGCCAACGCCGGGGAGCTGTTTTTT.

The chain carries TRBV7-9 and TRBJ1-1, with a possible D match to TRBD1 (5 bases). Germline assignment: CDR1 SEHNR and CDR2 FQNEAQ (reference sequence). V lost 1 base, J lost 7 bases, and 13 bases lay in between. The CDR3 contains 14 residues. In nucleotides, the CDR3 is TGTGCCAGCAGCTTAGTAGGTTCGGGGGGTGAAGCTTTCTTT. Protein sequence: CASSLVGSGGEAFF.

DNA of the CDR3: TGTGCCAGCAGCACAGGAGGGGGCCCCACTAATGAAAAACTGTTTTTT. Translated: CASSTGGGPTNEKLFF. This chain connects TRBV3-1 (or the pseudogene TRBV3-2) to TRBJ1-4; 7 bases agree with TRBD1. This CDR3 is built from 16 residues. The germline gives CDR1 LGHDT, CDR2 YNNKEL (reference sequence). V was clipped by 5 bases and J by 2 bases; unmatched bases: 8.

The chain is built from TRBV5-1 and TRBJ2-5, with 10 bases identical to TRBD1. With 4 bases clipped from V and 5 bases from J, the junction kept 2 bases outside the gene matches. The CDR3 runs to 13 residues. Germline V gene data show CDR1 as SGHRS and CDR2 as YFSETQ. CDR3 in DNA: TGCGCCAGCAGCACGGGACAGGGGGAGACCCAGTACTTC. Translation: CASSTGQGETQYF.

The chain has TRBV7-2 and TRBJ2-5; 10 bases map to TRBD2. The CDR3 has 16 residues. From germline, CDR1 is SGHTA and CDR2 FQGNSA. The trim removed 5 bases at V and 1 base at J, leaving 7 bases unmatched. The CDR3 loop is CASSQPGLASQETQYF. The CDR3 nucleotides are TGTGCCAGCAGCCAACCGGGACTAGCGAGCCAAGAGACCCAGTACTTC.

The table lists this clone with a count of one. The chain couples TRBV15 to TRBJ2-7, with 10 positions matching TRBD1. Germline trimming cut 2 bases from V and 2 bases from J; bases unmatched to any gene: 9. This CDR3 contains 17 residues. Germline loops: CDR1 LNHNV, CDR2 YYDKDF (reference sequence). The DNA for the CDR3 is TGTGCCACCAGCAGATTAGGGGGACAGGGGTTTGCCTACGAGCAGTACTTC. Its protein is CATSRLGGQGFAYEQYF.

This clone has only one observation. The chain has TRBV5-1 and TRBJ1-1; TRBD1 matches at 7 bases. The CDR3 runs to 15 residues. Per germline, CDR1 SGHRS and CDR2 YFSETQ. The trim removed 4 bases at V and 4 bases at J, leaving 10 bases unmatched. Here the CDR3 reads CASSHLDRESTEAFF. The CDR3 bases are TGCGCCAGCAGCCATCTAGACAGGGAGTCCACTGAAGCTTTCTTT.

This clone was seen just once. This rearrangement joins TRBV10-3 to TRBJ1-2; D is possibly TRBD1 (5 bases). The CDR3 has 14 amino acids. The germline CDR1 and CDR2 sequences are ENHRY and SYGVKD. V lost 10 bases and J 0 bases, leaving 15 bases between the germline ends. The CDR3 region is CATKWQGTNYGYTF. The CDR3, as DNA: TGTGCCACCAAGTGGCAGGGAACTAACTATGGCTACACCTTC.

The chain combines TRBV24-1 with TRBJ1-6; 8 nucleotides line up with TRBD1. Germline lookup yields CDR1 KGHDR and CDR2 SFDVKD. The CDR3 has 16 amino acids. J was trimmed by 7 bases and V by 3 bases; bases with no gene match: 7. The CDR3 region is CATSDTDRGYNSPLHF. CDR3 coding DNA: TGTGCCACCAGTGATACCGACAGGGGATACAATTCACCCCTCCACTTT.

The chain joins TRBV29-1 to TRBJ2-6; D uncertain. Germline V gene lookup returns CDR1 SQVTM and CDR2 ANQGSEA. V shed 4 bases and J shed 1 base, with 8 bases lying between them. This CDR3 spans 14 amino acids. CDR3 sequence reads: CSVVTGSGANVLTF. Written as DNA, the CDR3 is TGCAGCGTTGTTACTGGTTCTGGGGCCAACGTCCTGACTTTC.

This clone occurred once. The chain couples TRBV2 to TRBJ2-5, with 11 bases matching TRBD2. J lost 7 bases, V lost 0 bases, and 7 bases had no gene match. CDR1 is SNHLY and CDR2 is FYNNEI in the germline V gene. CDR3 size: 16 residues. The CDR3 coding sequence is TGTGCCAGCAGTGAAGCCGCTAGCGGGGGGAGGGGGACCCAGTACTTC. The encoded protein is CASSEAASGGRGTQYF.

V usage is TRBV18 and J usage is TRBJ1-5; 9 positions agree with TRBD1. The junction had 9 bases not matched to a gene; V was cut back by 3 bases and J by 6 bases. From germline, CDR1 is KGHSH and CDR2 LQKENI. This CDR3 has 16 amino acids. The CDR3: CASSPSGGQGTQPQHF. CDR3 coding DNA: TGTGCCAGCTCACCTTCAGGGGGACAGGGAACTCAGCCCCAGCATTTT.

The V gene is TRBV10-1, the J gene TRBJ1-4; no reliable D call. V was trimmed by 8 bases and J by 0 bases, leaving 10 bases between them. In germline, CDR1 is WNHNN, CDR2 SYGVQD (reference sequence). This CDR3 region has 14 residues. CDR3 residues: CASRHPSTNEKLFF. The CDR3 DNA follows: TGCGCCAGCCGACACCCTTCAACTAATGAAAAACTGTTTTTT.

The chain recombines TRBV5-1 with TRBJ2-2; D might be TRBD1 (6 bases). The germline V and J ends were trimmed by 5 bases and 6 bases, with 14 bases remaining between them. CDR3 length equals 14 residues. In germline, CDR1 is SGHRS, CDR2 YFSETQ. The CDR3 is CASRFTGFPGELFF. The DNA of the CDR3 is TGCGCCAGCAGATTCACAGGGTTTCCCGGGGAGCTGTTTTTT.

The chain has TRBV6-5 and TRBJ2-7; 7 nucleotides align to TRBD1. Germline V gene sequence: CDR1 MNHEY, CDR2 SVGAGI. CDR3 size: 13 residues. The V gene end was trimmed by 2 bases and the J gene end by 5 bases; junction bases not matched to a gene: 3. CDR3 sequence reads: CASSYDRDHEQYF. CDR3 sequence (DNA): TGTGCCAGCAGTTACGACAGGGACCACGAGCAGTACTTC.

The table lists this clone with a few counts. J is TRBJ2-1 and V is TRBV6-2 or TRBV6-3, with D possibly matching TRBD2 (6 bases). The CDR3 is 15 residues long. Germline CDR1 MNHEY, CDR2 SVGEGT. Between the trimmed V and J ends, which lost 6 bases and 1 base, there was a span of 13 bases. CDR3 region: CASSPRLGSYNEQFF. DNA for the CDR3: TGTGCCAGCAGCCCTAGACTAGGTTCCTACAATGAGCAGTTCTTC.

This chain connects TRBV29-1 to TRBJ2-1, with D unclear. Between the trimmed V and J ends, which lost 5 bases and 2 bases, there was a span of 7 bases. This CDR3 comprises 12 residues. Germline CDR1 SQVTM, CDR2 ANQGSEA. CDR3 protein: CSVRSTYNEQFF. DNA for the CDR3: TGCAGCGTTCGGTCTACCTACAATGAGCAGTTCTTC.

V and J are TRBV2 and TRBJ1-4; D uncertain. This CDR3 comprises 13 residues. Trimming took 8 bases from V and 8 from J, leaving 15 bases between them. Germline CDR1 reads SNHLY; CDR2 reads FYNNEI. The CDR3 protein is CASRTSWSEKLFF. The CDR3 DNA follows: TGTGCCAGCCGAACTAGCTGGTCCGAAAAACTGTTTTTT.

The CDR3 nucleotides read TGTGCCAGCAGTCGGGGGGGCGAAACTAATGAAAAACTGTTTTTT. Translation: CASSRGGETNEKLFF. The chain carries TRBV6-5 and TRBJ1-4; possible D gene TRBD1, 6 bases. The length of the CDR3 is 15 residues. Germline V lookup: CDR1 MNHEY, CDR2 SVGAGI. V lost 5 bases and J 1 base, leaving 11 bases between the germline ends.

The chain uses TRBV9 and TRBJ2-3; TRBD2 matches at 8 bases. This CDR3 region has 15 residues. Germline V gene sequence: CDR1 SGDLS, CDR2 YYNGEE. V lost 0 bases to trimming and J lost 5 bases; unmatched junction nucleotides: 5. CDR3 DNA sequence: TGTGCCAGCAGCGTAGCGGCGGGGGGTCAAGATACGCAGTATTTT. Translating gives CASSVAAGGQDTQYF.

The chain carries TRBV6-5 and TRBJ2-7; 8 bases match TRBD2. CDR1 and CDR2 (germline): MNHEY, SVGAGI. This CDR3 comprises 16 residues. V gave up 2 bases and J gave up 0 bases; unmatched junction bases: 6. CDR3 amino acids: CASSYGEAGASYEQYF. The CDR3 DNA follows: TGTGCCAGCAGTTACGGTGAAGCGGGGGCCTCCTACGAGCAGTACTTC.

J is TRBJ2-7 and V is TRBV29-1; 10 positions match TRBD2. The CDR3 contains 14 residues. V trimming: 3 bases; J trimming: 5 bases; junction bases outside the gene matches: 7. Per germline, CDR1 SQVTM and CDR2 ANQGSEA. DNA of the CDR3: TGCAGCGTTGAGAGAGCTAGCGGGGGTCACGAGCAGTACTTC. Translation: CSVERASGGHEQYF.

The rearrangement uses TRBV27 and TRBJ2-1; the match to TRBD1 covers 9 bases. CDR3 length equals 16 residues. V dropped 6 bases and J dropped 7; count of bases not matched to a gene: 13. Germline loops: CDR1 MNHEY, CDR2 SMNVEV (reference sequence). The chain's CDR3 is CASSDTAGTGQNEQFF. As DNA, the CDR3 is TGTGCCAGCAGCGACACCGCCGGGACAGGGCAGAATGAGCAGTTCTTC.

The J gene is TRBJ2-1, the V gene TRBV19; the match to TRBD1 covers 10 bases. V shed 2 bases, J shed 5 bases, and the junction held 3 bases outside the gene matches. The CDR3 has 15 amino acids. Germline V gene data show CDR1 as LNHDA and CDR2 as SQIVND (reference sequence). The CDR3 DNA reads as TGTGCCAGTAGTATACGACAGGGGGCGAACAATGAGCAGTTCTTC. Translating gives CASSIRQGANNEQFF. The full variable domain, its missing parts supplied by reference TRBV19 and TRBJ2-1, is DGGITQSPKYLFRKEGQNVTLSCEQNLNHDAMYWYRQDPGQGLRLIYYSQIVNDFQKGDIAEGYSVSREKKESFPLTVTSAQKNPTAFYLCASSIRQGANNEQFFGPGTRLTVL.

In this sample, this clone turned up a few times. The CDR3 loop is CASSRLSGGAYEQYF. In DNA form, the CDR3 reads TGTGCCAGCAGCAGACTTTCTGGGGGGGCCTACGAGCAGTACTTC. V gene TRBV7-2 combines with J gene TRBJ2-7; 7 bases are shared with TRBD2. J lost 2 bases, V lost 5 bases, and 9 bases had no gene match. The CDR3 sequence is 15 residues long. The V gene's germline CDR1 is SGHTA and CDR2 FQGNSA.

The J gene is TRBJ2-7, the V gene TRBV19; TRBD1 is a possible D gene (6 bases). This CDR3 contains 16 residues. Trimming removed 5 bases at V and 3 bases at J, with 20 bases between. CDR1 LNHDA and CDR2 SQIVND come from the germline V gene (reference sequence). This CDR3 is CASSSPSLTGLYEQYF. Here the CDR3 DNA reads TGTGCCAGTAGTTCACCATCCTTGACAGGTCTCTACGAGCAGTACTTC.